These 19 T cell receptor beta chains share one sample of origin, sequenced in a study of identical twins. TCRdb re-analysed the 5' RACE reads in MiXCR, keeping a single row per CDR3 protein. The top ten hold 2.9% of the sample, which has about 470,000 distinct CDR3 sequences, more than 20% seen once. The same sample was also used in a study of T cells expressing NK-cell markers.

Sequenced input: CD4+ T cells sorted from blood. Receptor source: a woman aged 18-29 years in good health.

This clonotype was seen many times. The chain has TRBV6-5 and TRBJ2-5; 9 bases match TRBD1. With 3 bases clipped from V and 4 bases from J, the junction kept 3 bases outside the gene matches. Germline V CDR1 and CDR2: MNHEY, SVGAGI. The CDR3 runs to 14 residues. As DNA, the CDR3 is TGTGCCAGCAGTTATAGGACAGGGGCAGAGACCCAGTACTTC. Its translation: CASSYRTGAETQYF.

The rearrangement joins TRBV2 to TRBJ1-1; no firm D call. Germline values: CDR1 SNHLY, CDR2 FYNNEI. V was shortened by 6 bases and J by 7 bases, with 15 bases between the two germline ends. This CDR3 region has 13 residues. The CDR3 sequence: CASSVSLGYEAFF. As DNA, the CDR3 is TGTGCCAGCAGCGTGTCCTTGGGGTATGAAGCTTTCTTT.

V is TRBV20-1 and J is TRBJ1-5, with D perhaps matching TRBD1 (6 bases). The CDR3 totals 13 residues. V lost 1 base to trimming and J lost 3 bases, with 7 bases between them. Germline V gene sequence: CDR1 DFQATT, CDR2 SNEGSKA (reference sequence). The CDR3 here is CSARGDNNQPQHF. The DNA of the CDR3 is TGCAGTGCTAGAGGGGACAACAATCAGCCCCAGCATTTT.

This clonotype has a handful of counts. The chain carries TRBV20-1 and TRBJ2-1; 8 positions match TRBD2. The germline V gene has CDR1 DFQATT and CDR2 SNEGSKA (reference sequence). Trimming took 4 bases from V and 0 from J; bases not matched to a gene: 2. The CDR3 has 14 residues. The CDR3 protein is CSATSGSSYNEQFF. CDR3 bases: TGCAGTGCTACAAGCGGGAGCTCCTACAATGAGCAGTTCTTC.

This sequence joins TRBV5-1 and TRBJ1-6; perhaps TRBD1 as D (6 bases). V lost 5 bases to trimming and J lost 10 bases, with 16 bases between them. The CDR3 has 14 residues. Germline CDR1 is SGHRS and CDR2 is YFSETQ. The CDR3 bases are TGCGCCAGCAGGGGAGCAGGGGAAGACTCACCCCTCCACTTT. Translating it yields CASRGAGEDSPLHF.

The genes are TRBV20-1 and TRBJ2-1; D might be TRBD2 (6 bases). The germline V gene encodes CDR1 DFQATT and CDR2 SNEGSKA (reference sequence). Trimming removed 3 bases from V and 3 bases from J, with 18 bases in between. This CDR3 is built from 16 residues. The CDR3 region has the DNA TGCAGTGCTAGCTCGACGGGAGCTGACCTCTACAATGAGCAGTTCTTC. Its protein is CSASSTGADLYNEQFF.

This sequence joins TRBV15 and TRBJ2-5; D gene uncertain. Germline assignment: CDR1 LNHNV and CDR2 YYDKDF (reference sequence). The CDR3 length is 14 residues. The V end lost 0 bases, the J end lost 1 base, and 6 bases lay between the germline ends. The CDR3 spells CATSRESGQETQYF. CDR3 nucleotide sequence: TGTGCCACCAGCAGAGAATCCGGCCAAGAGACCCAGTACTTC.

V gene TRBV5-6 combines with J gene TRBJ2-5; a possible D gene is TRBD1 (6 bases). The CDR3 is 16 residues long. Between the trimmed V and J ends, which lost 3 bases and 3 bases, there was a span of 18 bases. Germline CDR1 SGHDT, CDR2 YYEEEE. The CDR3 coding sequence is TGTGCCAGCAGCTCCCAGGGTAGGACAGCGGAAGAGACCCAGTACTTC. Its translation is CASSSQGRTAEETQYF.

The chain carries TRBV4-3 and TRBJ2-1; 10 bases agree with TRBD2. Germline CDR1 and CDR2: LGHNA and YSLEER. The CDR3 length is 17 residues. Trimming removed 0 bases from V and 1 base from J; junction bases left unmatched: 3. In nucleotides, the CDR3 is TGCGCCAGCAGCCAAGACCCTAGCGGGAGATCCTACAATGAGCAGTTCTTC. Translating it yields CASSQDPSGRSYNEQFF.

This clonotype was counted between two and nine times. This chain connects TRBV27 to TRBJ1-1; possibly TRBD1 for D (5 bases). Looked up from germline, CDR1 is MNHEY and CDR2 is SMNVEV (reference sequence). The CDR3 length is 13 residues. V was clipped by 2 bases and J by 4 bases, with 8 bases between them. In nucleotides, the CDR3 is TGTGCCAGCAGTTTAATCGGGGGCACTGAAGCTTTCTTT. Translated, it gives CASSLIGGTEAFF.

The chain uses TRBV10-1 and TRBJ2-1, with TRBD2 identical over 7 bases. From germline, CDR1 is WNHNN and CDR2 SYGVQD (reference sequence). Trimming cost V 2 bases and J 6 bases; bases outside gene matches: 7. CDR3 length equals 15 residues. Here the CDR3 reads CASSEGGERVNEQFF. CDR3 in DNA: TGCGCCAGCAGTGAGGGGGGGGAAAGGGTCAATGAGCAGTTCTTC.

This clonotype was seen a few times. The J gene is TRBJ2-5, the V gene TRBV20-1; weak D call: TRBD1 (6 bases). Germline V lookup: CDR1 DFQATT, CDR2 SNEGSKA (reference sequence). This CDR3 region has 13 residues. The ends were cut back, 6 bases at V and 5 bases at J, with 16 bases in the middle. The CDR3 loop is CSANRAGAETQYF. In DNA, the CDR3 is TGCAGTGCCAACCGTGCAGGGGCGGAGACCCAGTACTTC.

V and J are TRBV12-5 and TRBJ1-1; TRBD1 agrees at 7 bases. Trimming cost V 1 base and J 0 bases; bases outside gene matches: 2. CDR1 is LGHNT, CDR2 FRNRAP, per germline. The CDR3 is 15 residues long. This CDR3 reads CASGLGGTVNTEAFF. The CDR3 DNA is TGTGCTAGTGGTTTGGGCGGGACAGTGAACACTGAAGCTTTCTTT.

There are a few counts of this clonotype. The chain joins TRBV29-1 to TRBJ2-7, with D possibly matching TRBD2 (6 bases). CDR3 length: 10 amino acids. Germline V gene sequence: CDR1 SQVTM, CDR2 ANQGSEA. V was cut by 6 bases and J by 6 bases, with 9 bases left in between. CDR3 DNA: TGCAGCGTGGGGGAGGTCGAGCAGTACTTC. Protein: CSVGEVEQYF.

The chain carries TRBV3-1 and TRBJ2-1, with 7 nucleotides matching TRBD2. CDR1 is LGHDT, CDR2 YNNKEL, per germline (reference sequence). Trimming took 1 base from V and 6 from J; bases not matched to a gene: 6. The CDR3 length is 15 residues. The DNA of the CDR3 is TGTGCCAGCAGCCAAGTGGCGGGGGAGGGCAATGAGCAGTTCTTC. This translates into CASSQVAGEGNEQFF.

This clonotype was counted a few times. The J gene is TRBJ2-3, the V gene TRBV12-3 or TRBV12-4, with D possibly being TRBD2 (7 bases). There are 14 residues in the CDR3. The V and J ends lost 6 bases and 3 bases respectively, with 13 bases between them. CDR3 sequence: CASREGGSTDTQYF. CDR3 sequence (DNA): TGTGCCAGCAGGGAGGGGGGGAGTACAGATACGCAGTATTTT.

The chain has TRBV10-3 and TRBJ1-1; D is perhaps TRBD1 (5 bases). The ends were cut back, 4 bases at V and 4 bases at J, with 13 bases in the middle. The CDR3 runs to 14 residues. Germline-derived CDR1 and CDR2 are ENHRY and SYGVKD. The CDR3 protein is CAISVRDVGTEAFF. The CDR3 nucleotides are TGTGCCATCAGTGTCAGGGATGTGGGCACTGAAGCTTTCTTT.

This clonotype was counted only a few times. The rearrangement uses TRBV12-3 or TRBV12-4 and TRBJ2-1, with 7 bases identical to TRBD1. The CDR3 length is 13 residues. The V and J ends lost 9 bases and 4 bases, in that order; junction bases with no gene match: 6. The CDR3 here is CASVRGYYNEQFF. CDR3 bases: TGTGCCAGTGTCAGGGGGTATTACAATGAGCAGTTCTTC.

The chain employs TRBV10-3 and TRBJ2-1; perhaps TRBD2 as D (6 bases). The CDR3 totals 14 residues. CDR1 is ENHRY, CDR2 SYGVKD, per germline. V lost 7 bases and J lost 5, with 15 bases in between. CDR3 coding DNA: TGTGCCATCATTGCCGGGGGTTGGGACAATGAGCAGTTCTTC. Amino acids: CAIIAGGWDNEQFF.